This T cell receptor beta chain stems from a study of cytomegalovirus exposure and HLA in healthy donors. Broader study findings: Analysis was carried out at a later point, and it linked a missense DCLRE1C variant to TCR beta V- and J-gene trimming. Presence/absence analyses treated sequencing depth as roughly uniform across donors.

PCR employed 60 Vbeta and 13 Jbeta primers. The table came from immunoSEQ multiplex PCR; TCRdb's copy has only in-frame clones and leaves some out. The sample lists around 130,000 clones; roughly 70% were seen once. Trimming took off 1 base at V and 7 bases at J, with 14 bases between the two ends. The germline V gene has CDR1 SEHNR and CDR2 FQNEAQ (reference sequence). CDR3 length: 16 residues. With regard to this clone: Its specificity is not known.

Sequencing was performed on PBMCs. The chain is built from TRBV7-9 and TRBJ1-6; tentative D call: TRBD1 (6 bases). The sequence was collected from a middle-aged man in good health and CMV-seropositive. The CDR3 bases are TGTGCCAGCAGCTTAGAGCCTAGGGGGTCAAATTCACCCCTCCACTTT. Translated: CASSLEPRGSNSPLHF.